Below are 15 T cell receptor beta chains sequenced from a single sample in a study of blood T cell repertoires in COVID-19. Data came from immunoSEQ multiplex PCR; TCRdb stores just in-frame clones and leaves some out. The sample has about 310,000 clones; under 90% are singletons. The sample taken for sequencing was peripheral blood. The receptors were sampled from a woman aged 30 to 39 with COVID-19, enrolled during active disease.

This chain connects TRBV5-4 to TRBJ2-3; D may be TRBD2 (6 bases). Trimming took 5 bases from V and 2 from J, leaving 15 bases between them. Looked up from germline, CDR1 is SGHNT and CDR2 is YYREEE (reference sequence). The CDR3 is made up of 15 amino acids. CDR3 sequence reads: CASSRGEAPTDTQYF. DNA of the CDR3: TGTGCCAGCAGTCGCGGGGAAGCCCCCACAGATACGCAGTATTTT. The entire variable domain, with the rest obtained from reference TRBV5-4 and TRBJ2-3, is as follows: ETGVTQSPTHLIKTRGQQVTLRCSSQSGHNTVSWYQQALGQGPQFIFQYYREEENGRGNFPPRFSGLQFPNYSSELNVNALELDDSALYLCASSRGEAPTDTQYFGPGTRLTVL.

This chain uses TRBV27 with TRBJ2-1; perhaps TRBD1 as D (5 bases). Germline V gene lookup returns CDR1 MNHEY and CDR2 SMNVEV (reference sequence). Trimming pared 3 bases from V and 13 bases from J, leaving 10 bases between. This CDR3 has 11 amino acids. This CDR3 is CASSFGAVQFF. As DNA, the CDR3 is TGTGCCAGCAGTTTTGGGGCAGTACAGTTCTTC.

The chain links TRBV19 to TRBJ2-6; TRBD1 is a possible D gene (6 bases). Germline V gene lookup returns CDR1 LNHDA and CDR2 SQIVND (reference sequence). The CDR3 is 18 amino acids. Deletions cut 2 bases from V and 0 bases from J, with 14 bases between. The DNA of the CDR3 is TGTGCCAGTAGTATACAGGGGAGTTCCCTCTCTGGGGCCAACGTCCTGACTTTC. Its translation is CASSIQGSSLSGANVLTF.

The chain couples TRBV6-4 to TRBJ1-5; D may be TRBD1 (5 bases). Trimming cost V 2 bases and J 1 base, with 15 bases left between them. The CDR3 runs 17 residues. CDR1 and CDR2 (germline): MRHNA, SNTAGT. This CDR3 reads CASSDPIPGGSNQPQHF. The CDR3 nucleotides read TGTGCCAGCAGTGACCCTATCCCCGGGGGGAGCAATCAGCCCCAGCATTTT.

This rearrangement joins TRBV19 to TRBJ1-1, with TRBD1 matching 7 bases. V gave up 2 bases and J gave up 1 base; unmatched junction bases: 7. The CDR3 runs 16 residues. Germline loops: CDR1 LNHDA, CDR2 SQIVND (reference sequence). CDR3 amino acids: CASSIITGAGNTEAFF. The CDR3 coding sequence is TGTGCCAGTAGTATAATCACAGGGGCGGGGAACACTGAAGCTTTCTTT.

The CDR3 nucleotides are TGTGCCAGCAGCCCAACGGCGGGTAACTATGGCTACACCTTC. This encodes CASSPTAGNYGYTF. The chain links TRBV14 to TRBJ1-2, with no clear D. The germline V and J ends were trimmed by 4 bases and 1 base, with 10 bases remaining between them. The CDR3 covers 14 residues. Germline CDR1 and CDR2: SGHDN and FVKESK.

V and J are TRBV18 and TRBJ2-3, with D possibly matching TRBD2 (5 bases). The V gene's germline CDR1 is KGHSH and CDR2 LQKENI. CDR3 length: 12 amino acids. V was trimmed by 8 bases and J by 5 bases, leaving 11 bases between them. The CDR3 DNA is TGTGCCAGCACTTCGGCGGGAGATACGCAGTATTTT. Amino acids: CASTSAGDTQYF.

CDR3 amino acids: CASSKGQGVYYGYTF. The CDR3 nucleotides are TGTGCCAGCAGCAAGGGACAGGGAGTTTACTATGGCTACACCTTC. V usage is TRBV21-1 and J usage is TRBJ1-2; TRBD1, as called in the table, went unchecked against the DNA. TRBV21-1 is described as a pseudogene. The CDR3 has 15 residues.

The rearrangement links TRBV7-2 to TRBJ2-1; D not certain. Trimming removed 1 base from V and 6 bases from J, with 10 bases in between. The CDR3 contains 14 residues. Germline V gene data show CDR1 as SGHTA and CDR2 as FQGNSA. The CDR3 region has the DNA TGTGCCAGCAGCTTAGGAGCGTCTAGCAATGAGCAGTTCTTC. This sequence encodes CASSLGASSNEQFF.

The J gene is TRBJ2-7, the V gene TRBV12-3 or TRBV12-4; no definite D call. CDR3 size: 13 residues. Trimming shortened V by 6 bases and J by 0 bases, and 9 bases separated the two germline ends. The chain's CDR3 is CASRLESSYEQYF. In DNA form, the CDR3 reads TGTGCCAGCAGGCTAGAAAGCTCCTACGAGCAGTACTTC.

The chain couples TRBV18 to TRBJ2-7; TRBD1 is a possible D gene (6 bases). Per germline, CDR1 KGHSH and CDR2 LQKENI. Trimming pared 0 bases from V and 1 base from J, leaving 10 bases between. The CDR3 sequence is 15 residues long. The CDR3 DNA follows: TGTGCCAGCTCACCACCAGTGACAGGTTCCTACGAGCAGTACTTC. Its translation: CASSPPVTGSYEQYF.

The chain joins TRBV13 to TRBJ1-2, with 7 bases lining up with TRBD1. The CDR3 spans 15 residues. V trimming: 2 bases; J trimming: 8 bases; junction bases outside the gene matches: 11. The germline CDR1 and CDR2 sequences are PRHDT and FYEKMQ (reference sequence). The CDR3 reads CASSLRGRGRGGYTF. CDR3 nucleotide sequence: TGTGCCAGCAGCTTAAGGGGCAGGGGGAGAGGAGGCTACACCTTC.

With respect to this clone: Other DNA sequences in the sample encode the same CDR3. This chain links TRBV9 with TRBJ2-3; 7 bases are shared with TRBD2. CDR3 length equals 15 residues. The germline CDR1 and CDR2 sequences are SGDLS and YYNGEE. V lost 0 bases, J lost 3 bases, and 4 bases stayed unmatched. CDR3 in amino acids: CASSVVGAGTDTQYF. For the CDR3, the DNA is TGTGCCAGCAGCGTAGTGGGAGCGGGAACAGATACGCAGTATTTT.

The chain couples TRBV15 to TRBJ2-7, with D uncertain. The CDR3 extends over 15 amino acids. V lost 1 base, J lost 4 bases, and 14 bases lay in between. Germline loops: CDR1 LNHNV, CDR2 YYDKDF (reference sequence). The CDR3 nucleotides are TGTGCCACCAGCAGAGTCGGTTACTCGCCTTACGAGCAGTACTTC. It yields the protein CATSRVGYSPYEQYF.

This rearrangement joins TRBV6-4 to TRBJ1-4, with 9 positions matching TRBD1. Trimming at V came to 3 bases and at J to 3 bases, leaving 2 bases not matched to a gene. The CDR3 is made up of 15 amino acids. Germline V gene lookup returns CDR1 MRHNA and CDR2 SNTAGT. The CDR3 spells CASSEQGAANEKLFF. CDR3 sequence (DNA): TGTGCCAGCAGTGAACAGGGGGCGGCTAATGAAAAACTGTTTTTT.